These 7 T cell receptor beta chains were all obtained from the same sample, sequenced in a study of cytomegalovirus exposure and HLA in healthy donors. PCR was performed using 60 Vbeta and 13 Jbeta primers. The data were produced by immunoSEQ multiplex PCR, yet TCRdb's version contains in-frame clones alone and is incomplete. The profile shows approximately 180,000 clones, roughly 87% of them singletons. Sequenced: PBMCs. Source of these receptors: a girl under three years old in good health and CMV-seronegative.

The chain links TRBV7-6 to TRBJ1-4, with a tentative D call TRBD1 (6 bases). V was shortened by 5 bases and J by 2 bases, with 27 bases between the two germline ends. Germline V CDR1 and CDR2: SGHVS, FNYEAQ. This CDR3 comprises 20 residues. CDR3 DNA: TGTGCCAGCAGCATCTCTGGGGGCCCCAGGGAGGGGATCACTAATGAAAAACTGTTTTTT. Its protein product is CASSISGGPREGITNEKLFF.

The chain is built from TRBV5-4 and TRBJ1-1; weak D call: TRBD1 (5 bases). V was pared by 4 bases and J by 1 base, with 14 bases between. Germline-derived CDR1 and CDR2 are SGHNT and YYREEE (reference sequence). This CDR3 is 15 amino acids long. CDR3: CASSQPLTGNTEAFF. The CDR3 coding sequence is TGTGCCAGCAGCCAACCCCTTACAGGGAACACTGAAGCTTTCTTT.

This clone was recorded a few times. V and J are TRBV6-5 and TRBJ1-2; no definite D call. The CDR3 has 13 residues. Germline-derived CDR1 and CDR2 are MNHEY and SVGAGI. V lost 5 bases, J lost 4 bases, and 11 bases lay in between. CDR3 nucleotides: TGTGCCAGCAGTCCAACAGTAGTCTATGGCTACACCTTC. Its translation: CASSPTVVYGYTF.

The chain employs TRBV5-1 and TRBJ2-7; a possible D gene is TRBD1 (5 bases). CDR1 SGHRS and CDR2 YFSETQ come from the germline V gene. V lost 2 bases to trimming and J lost 5 bases, with 11 bases between them. This CDR3 comprises 13 residues. The CDR3 loop is CASSFLGAHEQYF. CDR3 in DNA: TGCGCCAGCAGCTTTTTAGGGGCTCACGAGCAGTACTTC.

In this sample, this clone turned up a few times. The chain links TRBV19 to TRBJ2-5; TRBD2 agrees at 9 bases. V shed 4 bases and J 5 bases; nucleotides not matched to a gene: 5. The CDR3 loop spans 14 amino acids. Germline assignment: CDR1 LNHDA and CDR2 SQIVND (reference sequence). In DNA, the CDR3 is TGTGCCAGTAGTACGGGACTAGCCGGTGAGACCCAGTACTTC. Its translation is CASSTGLAGETQYF.

The genes are TRBV7-6 and TRBJ2-5, with TRBD1 matching 7 bases. With V trimmed by 0 bases and J by 4 bases, 5 bases remained unmatched. The CDR3 extends over 15 amino acids. Per the germline V gene, CDR1 is SGHVS and CDR2 is FNYEAQ. For the CDR3, the DNA is TGTGCCAGCAGCTTAGCCCGGGGACAGTTAGAGACCCAGTACTTC. Translation gives CASSLARGQLETQYF.

J is TRBJ2-7 and V is TRBV13; tentative D call: TRBD2 (8 bases). The V end lost 5 bases, the J end lost 5 bases, and 22 bases lay between the germline ends. CDR1 is PRHDT, CDR2 FYEKMQ, per germline (reference sequence). The CDR3 consists of 16 residues. CDR3 in DNA: TGTGCCAGCAGCCTATCGGGAGGGGAGGGGGCCAACGAGCAGTACTTC. Translated: CASSLSGGEGANEQYF.